This entry lists 17 T cell receptor beta chains sequenced from one sample in a study of T-cell memory formation after mild COVID-19. One entry per CDR3 protein results from TCRdb running MiXCR on the 5' RACE reads. This sample yields about 340,000 distinct CDR3 sequences, of which 15% are seen a single time; 20% to 25% belongs to the top ten. Sequenced material: PBMCs or a T cell subset sorted from them (not recorded which). Receptors were obtained from a man between 18 and 35 years old who had mild COVID-19 (a few samples of this study predate the infection). Cell type and time point are not known.

At least ten counts were recorded for this clonotype. V gene TRBV6-8 combines with J gene TRBJ2-1, with D perhaps assigned TRBD1 or TRBD2 (8 bases each). The CDR3 consists of 18 residues. The V gene's germline CDR1 is MNHGY and CDR2 SAAAGT. Deletions cut 5 bases from V and 4 bases from J, with 24 bases between. In DNA, the CDR3 is TGTGCCAGCAGTACGACAGGGGTTTCGGCTAGCGGGTACAATGAGCAGTTCTTC. The encoded protein is CASSTTGVSASGYNEQFF.

This clonotype was recorded a few times. The chain couples TRBV4-2 to TRBJ2-6; D not resolved. Between the trimmed V and J ends, which lost 1 base and 0 bases, there was a span of 4 bases. Germline CDR1 is LGHNA and CDR2 is YNFKEQ. The CDR3 runs 15 residues. The CDR3 DNA is TGTGCCAGCAGCCAAGGTTTCTCTGGGGCCAACGTCCTGACTTTC. This codes for CASSQGFSGANVLTF.

The table lists this clonotype with a few counts. In nucleotides, the CDR3 is TGTGCCAGCAGCTTATTTGAGGCAGATACGCAGTATTTT. Its translation: CASSLFEADTQYF. V usage is TRBV7-3 and J usage is TRBJ2-3; D not resolved. The CDR3 spans 13 residues. The V end was cut by 2 bases, the J end by 4 bases, with 7 bases between. Germline CDR1 is SGHTA and CDR2 is FQGTGA.

J is TRBJ2-1 and V is TRBV6-4; 14 positions agree with TRBD2. CDR1 and CDR2 from the germline V gene are MRHNA and SNTAGT. V was clipped by 0 bases and J by 9 bases; unmatched bases: 4. The CDR3 has 16 residues. CDR3 sequence: CASSDSTSGGATEQFF. DNA of the CDR3: TGTGCCAGCAGTGACTCGACTAGCGGGGGGGCCACTGAGCAGTTCTTC.

CDR3 DNA sequence: TGTGCCAGCAGCCCGCCCCCCGCAGCCCCAGATACGCAGTATTTT. This gives the protein CASSPPPAAPDTQYF. The chain employs TRBV5-4 and TRBJ2-3, with no clear D. The CDR3 totals 15 residues. Looked up from germline, CDR1 is SGHNT and CDR2 is YYREEE (reference sequence). V lost 4 bases to trimming and J lost 4 bases, with 16 bases between them.

This clonotype was detected a few times. The rearrangement uses TRBV28 and TRBJ2-7; D unresolved. CDR1 and CDR2 from the germline V gene are MDHEN and SYDVKM. The germline V and J ends were trimmed by 3 bases and 3 bases, with 6 bases remaining between them. CDR3 size: 12 residues. The CDR3 DNA is TGTGCCAGCAGTTTCGGGCTCTACGAGCAGTACGTC. As protein: CASSFGLYEQYV.

The rearrangement links TRBV4-1 to TRBJ2-7; 8 bases fit TRBD1. The J segment lost 4 bases and the V segment lost 5 bases, leaving 10 bases of the junction unmatched. The CDR3 spans 15 residues. The germline CDR1 and CDR2 sequences are MGHRA and YSYEKL. CDR3 in amino acids: CASSYAGTGGYEQYV. The CDR3 region has the DNA TGCGCCAGCAGCTACGCCGGGACAGGAGGATACGAGCAGTACGTC.

In this sample, this clonotype turned up many times. The chain uses TRBV7-9 and TRBJ2-2; 9 bases are shared with TRBD1. Trimming at V came to 5 bases and at J to 3 bases, leaving 4 bases not matched to a gene. In germline, CDR1 is SEHNR, CDR2 FQNEAQ (reference sequence). This CDR3 has 15 amino acids. The CDR3 DNA reads TGTGCCAGCAGCCGAGGGACAGGGTACACCGGGGAGCTGTTTTTT. As protein: CASSRGTGYTGELFF.

This chain connects TRBV7-9 to TRBJ2-6, with 7 bases lining up with TRBD1. The V and J ends lost 1 base and 0 bases, in that order; junction bases with no gene match: 9. The CDR3 sequence is 19 residues long. In germline, CDR1 is SEHNR, CDR2 FQNEAQ (reference sequence). CDR3 protein: CASSLVPGTASSGANVLTF. DNA of the CDR3: TGTGCCAGCAGCTTAGTACCTGGGACAGCATCCTCTGGGGCCAACGTCCTGACTTTC.

This clonotype was counted a few times. The V and J genes are TRBV12-3 or TRBV12-4 and TRBJ1-1; 7 bases match TRBD1. V shed 10 bases and J 4 bases; nucleotides not matched to a gene: 3. This CDR3 spans 11 amino acids. CDR3 nucleotide sequence: TGTGCCACTCGACAGGGCACTGAAGCTTTCTTT. Translation: CATRQGTEAFF.

V is TRBV7-2 and J is TRBJ2-2; D unclear. V was trimmed by 5 bases and J by 3 bases, leaving 10 bases between them. The CDR3 sequence is 14 residues long. Germline V gene sequence: CDR1 SGHTA, CDR2 FQGNSA. For the CDR3, the DNA is TGTGCCAGCAGCCTAACAAGGGACACCGGGGAGCTGTTTTTT. Amino acids: CASSLTRDTGELFF.

This rearrangement joins TRBV12-3 or TRBV12-4 to TRBJ1-5; D possibly corresponds to TRBD1 (6 bases). The CDR3 runs to 17 residues. V was trimmed by 1 base and J by 7 bases, leaving 20 bases between them. CDR3 DNA: TGTGCCAGCAGTTTAGGGGGACACAGGTCCCAAGTCCAGCCCCAGCATTTT. This gives the protein CASSLGGHRSQVQPQHF.

This clonotype was found a few times. J is TRBJ2-3 and V is TRBV12-3 or TRBV12-4; D may be TRBD1 or TRBD2 (5 bases each). The CDR3 runs to 15 residues. Trimming took 7 bases from V and 2 from J, leaving 16 bases between them. The CDR3 nucleotides read TGTGCCAGCACCTTCACCGGGACCACCACAGATACGCAGTATTTT. This translates into CASTFTGTTTDTQYF.

V usage is TRBV20-1 and J usage is TRBJ2-3, with 9 bases identical to TRBD2. J was trimmed by 0 bases and V by 6 bases; bases with no gene match: 13. This CDR3 contains 17 residues. CDR1 DFQATT and CDR2 SNEGSKA come from the germline V gene (reference sequence). CDR3 loop: CSASRASGGYSTDTQYF. The CDR3 bases are TGCAGTGCCTCTAGGGCCAGCGGGGGGTATAGCACAGATACGCAGTATTTT.

The rearrangement links TRBV28 to TRBJ1-2; D remains ambiguous. Germline V lookup: CDR1 MDHEN, CDR2 SYDVKM. The CDR3 contains 12 residues. V lost 5 bases, J lost 8 bases, and 12 bases lay in between. The CDR3 sequence: CASSRLLPGYTF. The CDR3 coding sequence is TGTGCCAGCAGTCGCCTGCTACCAGGCTACACCTTC.

The chain carries TRBV5-1 and TRBJ2-3; D remains unclear. Trimming took off 5 bases at V and 1 base at J, with 11 bases between the two ends. The germline V gene has CDR1 SGHRS and CDR2 YFSETQ. The CDR3 sequence is 14 residues long. The CDR3 loop reads CASRFRAGTDTQYF. The CDR3 DNA is TGCGCCAGCAGGTTTAGGGCGGGCACAGATACGCAGTATTTT.

The table lists this clonotype with a few counts. The chain couples TRBV6-6 to TRBJ2-1; 12 bases match TRBD2. The ends lost 0 bases at V and 0 bases at J; junction bases unmatched: 6. Germline CDR1 reads MNHNY; CDR2 reads SVGAGI (reference sequence). CDR3 length: 19 residues. CDR3 sequence: CASSYSRSTSGSSYNEQFF. Written as DNA, the CDR3 is TGTGCCAGCAGTTACTCTCGGTCGACTAGCGGGAGCTCCTACAATGAGCAGTTCTTC.